This T cell receptor beta chain was captured in a study of T cells in Graves' hyperthyroidism and ophthalmopathy. General study findings and limits: Model-based prediction identified ophthalmopathy a median around seven months prior to its onset. Researchers report that a 13 V-J model separated ophthalmopathy from stable hyperthyroidism.

Of note for this clonotype: The antigen is not known.

It was uncontrolled infection, other autoimmune disease, pregnancy or lactation that excluded patients. V lost 6 bases, J lost 1 base, and 7 bases stayed unmatched. Germline V gene sequence: CDR1 MDHEN, CDR2 SYDVKM. The CDR3 is 15 residues long. Researchers took RNA transcripts and amplified the TCR beta CDR3 regions from them. HTBI primers drove first-round RT-PCR of the TCR CDR3. TCRdb itself ran the multiplex PCR reads through MiXCR, one entry per CDR3 protein. The table shows hundreds of thousands of distinct CDR3 sequences, with roughly 14% occurring only once. The clonotype originates from a woman aged 40-49 years with Graves' ophthalmopathy. Sequenced material: blood. This chain uses TRBV28 with TRBJ2-7, with TRBD1 matching 9 bases. CDR3 protein: CASRRTGERSYEQYF. In DNA form, the CDR3 reads TGTGCCAGCAGGCGGACAGGGGAAAGGTCCTACGAGCAGTACTTC.